This record looks at one TCR beta chain sequence and its context. Different DNA sequences within this sample yield the same CDR3. V was pared by 5 bases and J by 5 bases, with 16 bases between. Germline V lookup: CDR1 MNHEY, CDR2 SMNVEV (reference sequence). CDR3 length: 14 residues. CD45RO-negative CD8 cells positively selected for CCR7 made up the naive population, which excluded terminally differentiated effector memory CD45RA+ cells. Repertoires were generated with immunoSEQ multiplex PCR, while TCRdb's copy carries only in-frame clones and drops some. The table has more than 2 million clones, about 95% seen once. This sample is part of a study of shared clonotypes between healthy human individuals.

The chain employs TRBV27 and TRBJ2-7; maybe TRBD1 (6 bases). The receptor was derived from a man aged 18-30 years in good health. Material: naive CD8+ T cells sorted from blood. This CDR3 is CASSPGTLGDEQYF. DNA of the CDR3: TGTGCCAGCAGTCCGGGGACACTGGGGGACGAGCAGTACTTC.